Listed below are T cell receptor beta chains from one sample, sequenced in a study of tumor-infiltrating lymphocytes in primary liver carcinoma. TCRdb re-analysed the multiplex PCR reads in MiXCR, keeping a single row per CDR3 protein. The table records approximately 42,000 distinct CDR3 sequences, approximately 82% of them present only once. Sequencing was carried out using tumor-adjacent normal liver tissue. These receptors originate from a woman aged 25 to 45 with primary liver carcinoma and hepatitis B virus infection. CDR3s include the opening cysteine and the closing phenylalanine or tryptophan. A D gene is named only where the DNA matches it firmly. Rows give clone size only sometimes, using once, few, many, or a class for an expanded clone.

abundance: few
j_gene: TRBJ2-1
d_gene: .
v_gene: TRBV11-1
CDR3nt: TGTGCCAGCAGCCGGGGGCATTACAATGAGCAGTTCTTC
CDR3aa: CASSRGHYNEQFF

abundance: .
j_gene: TRBJ2-3
d_gene: .
v_gene: TRBV11-2
CDR3nt: TGCGCCAGCAGCTTGAGCTGGGAGGATACGCGGCATTTT
CDR3aa: CASSLSWEDTRHF

abundance: medium-sized
j_gene: TRBJ1-1
d_gene: .
v_gene: TRBV6-5
CDR3nt: TGTGCCAGCAGTTACGGGGGCAGCGGAAGAGGAACTGAAGCTTTCTTT
CDR3aa: CASSYGGSGRGTEAFF

abundance: .
j_gene: TRBJ2-2
d_gene: TRBD2
v_gene: TRBV6-5
CDR3nt: TGTGCCAGCATGTGGACTAGCGTCCGAGGCACCGGGGAGCTGTTTTTT
CDR3aa: CASMWTSVRGTGELFF

abundance: .
j_gene: TRBJ2-5
d_gene: .
v_gene: TRBV24-1
CDR3nt: TGTGCCACCAGTGATTCCTCAGGGGTATGGACCCAGTACTTC
CDR3aa: CATSDSSGVWTQYF

abundance: many
j_gene: TRBJ1-2
d_gene: TRBD1
v_gene: TRBV6-1
CDR3nt: TGTGCCAGCAGCCGGGACAGGAAAAACTATGGCTACACCTTC
CDR3aa: CASSRDRKNYGYTF

abundance: .
j_gene: TRBJ2-5
d_gene: TRBD2
v_gene: TRBV12-3/TRBV12-4
CDR3nt: TGTGCCGGCAGTTTATCGAGCGGGAGACAGACCCAGTACTTC
CDR3aa: CAGSLSSGRQTQYF

abundance: many
j_gene: TRBJ2-7
d_gene: TRBD2
v_gene: TRBV13
CDR3nt: TGTGCCAGCAGCTTCCGTCTAGCGGGGTACGAGCAGTACTTC
CDR3aa: CASSFRLAGYEQYF

abundance: .
j_gene: TRBJ2-5
d_gene: .
v_gene: TRBV11-2
CDR3nt: TGTGCGAGCATCACAAGAACGGGGGGCGCGAAAGAGACCCAGTACTTC
CDR3aa: CASITRTGGAKETQYF

abundance: .
j_gene: TRBJ1-2
d_gene: .
v_gene: TRBV6-1
CDR3nt: TGTGCCAACAGTAACTGGGGCGTATATGGCTACACCTTC
CDR3aa: CANSNWGVYGYTF

abundance: .
j_gene: TRBJ2-1
d_gene: .
v_gene: TRBV12-3/TRBV12-4
CDR3nt: TGTACCAGCAGCTTCGGAGGGACAGACAATGAGGAGTTCTTC
CDR3aa: CTSSFGGTDNEEFF

abundance: .
j_gene: TRBJ1-1
d_gene: .
v_gene: TRBV11-2
CDR3nt: TGTGCTAGCAGCATAAACCAAGGTAACACTGAAGCTTTATTT
CDR3aa: CASSINQGNTEALF

abundance: .
j_gene: TRBJ2-1
d_gene: TRBD1
v_gene: TRBV29-1
CDR3nt: TGCAGCGTCCCCGACAGGGGGTTCCGGGAGCAGTTTTTC
CDR3aa: CSVPDRGFREQFF